This T cell receptor beta chain was retrieved from a study of CD8 T cells in Susac syndrome. When the RNA was reverse transcribed, random hexamers were used with an input of roughly 0.45 to 1 ug. Across 54 Vbeta and 13 Jbeta, immunoSEQ multiplex PCR amplified TCR beta CDR3. TCRdb re-called the immunoSEQ multiplex PCR reads through MiXCR, storing one row per CDR3 protein. The profile shows about 190,000 distinct CDR3 sequences, about 93% of them singletons. TCR beta was sequenced from blood CD8+ and CD4+ T cells. Controls comprised healthy donors matched for age and sex. TEMRA cells were FACS-enriched, with CD8+ and CD4+ T cells isolated negatively. The CDR3 extends over 15 amino acids. CDR1 is LGHDT and CDR2 is YNNKEL in the germline V gene (reference sequence). V lost 0 bases, J lost 7 bases, and 15 bases lay in between.

This TCR was recovered from a human donor in good health. The gene calls are TRBV3-1 and TRBJ1-2, with D tentatively TRBD1 (6 bases). Specimen: CD4+ T cells from PBMCs. CDR3 protein: CASSQDRAGAGGYTF. The CDR3 DNA sequence: TGTGCCAGCAGCCAAGATAGGGCAGGGGCGGGTGGCTACACCTTC.